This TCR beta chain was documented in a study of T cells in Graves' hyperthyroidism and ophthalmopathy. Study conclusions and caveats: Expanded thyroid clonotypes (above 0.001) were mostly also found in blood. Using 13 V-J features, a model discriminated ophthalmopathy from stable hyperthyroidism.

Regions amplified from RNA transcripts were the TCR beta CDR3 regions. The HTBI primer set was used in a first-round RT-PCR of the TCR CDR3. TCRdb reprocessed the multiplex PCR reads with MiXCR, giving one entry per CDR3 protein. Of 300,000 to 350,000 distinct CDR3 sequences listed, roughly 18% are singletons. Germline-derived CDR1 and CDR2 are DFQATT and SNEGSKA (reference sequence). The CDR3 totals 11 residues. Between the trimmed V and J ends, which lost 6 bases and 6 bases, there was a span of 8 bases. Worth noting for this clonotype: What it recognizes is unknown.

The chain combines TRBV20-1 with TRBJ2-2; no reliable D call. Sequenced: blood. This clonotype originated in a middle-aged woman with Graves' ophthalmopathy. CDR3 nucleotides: TGCAGTGCCACTGTTGCCGGGGAGCTGTTTTTT. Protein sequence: CSATVAGELFF.